This is a list of T cell receptor beta chains from one sample in a study of blood T cell repertoires in COVID-19. Repertoires were generated with immunoSEQ multiplex PCR, while TCRdb's copy carries only in-frame clones and drops some. The sample contains about 440,000 clones, 80% to 90% of which appear only once. Material for sequencing was peripheral blood. The source is a young woman with acute or convalescent COVID-19. CDR3s include the opening cysteine and the closing phenylalanine or tryptophan. Each record gives: J gene, clone size, D gene, V gene, CDR3 protein, CDR3 DNA. D genes are given only for firm matches. Rows may omit the clone size; those that give it use once, few, many or a size class.

j_call: TRBJ1-6
clone_size: few
d_call: .
v_call: TRBV5-1
cdr3_aa: CASSLSGYNSPLHF
cdr3_nt: TGCGCCAGCAGCTTGTCGGGCTATAATTCACCCCTCCACTTT

j_call: TRBJ2-1
clone_size: .
d_call: TRBD2
v_call: TRBV7-8
cdr3_aa: CASSSSRSGGALNEQFF
cdr3_nt: TGTGCCAGCAGCTCCTCCCGAAGCGGGGGGGCCCTGAATGAGCAGTTCTTC

j_call: TRBJ2-1
clone_size: .
d_call: TRBD2
v_call: TRBV29-1
cdr3_aa: CSSVGETRGGSYNEQFF
cdr3_nt: TGCAGCTCGGTGGGAGAGACCCGGGGGGGATCCTACAATGAGCAGTTCTTC

j_call: TRBJ1-6
clone_size: .
d_call: TRBD1
v_call: TRBV18
cdr3_aa: CASSPQDRVNSPLHF
cdr3_nt: TGTGCCAGCTCACCACAAGACAGGGTTAATTCACCCCTCCACTTT

j_call: TRBJ1-4
clone_size: .
d_call: .
v_call: TRBV2
cdr3_aa: CASSLGGAANEKLFF
cdr3_nt: TGTGCCAGCAGCCTGGGGGGGGCTGCTAATGAAAAACTGTTTTTT

j_call: TRBJ1-1
clone_size: .
d_call: .
v_call: TRBV19
cdr3_aa: CASSIDPGSEAFF
cdr3_nt: TGTGCCAGTAGTATAGATCCAGGGTCTGAAGCTTTCTTT

j_call: TRBJ2-7
clone_size: .
d_call: TRBD1
v_call: TRBV4-2
cdr3_aa: CASSRQANRGPGDEQYF
cdr3_nt: TGTGCCAGCAGCAGGCAAGCCAACAGGGGGCCTGGTGACGAGCAGTACTTC

j_call: TRBJ2-1
clone_size: .
d_call: .
v_call: TRBV20-1
cdr3_aa: CSARDYAEQFF
cdr3_nt: TGCAGTGCTAGAGACTACGCTGAGCAGTTCTTC

j_call: TRBJ2-4
clone_size: .
d_call: .
v_call: TRBV20-1
cdr3_aa: CSASRSGIEDIQYF
cdr3_nt: TGCAGTGCTAGTAGGTCAGGGATTGAGGACATTCAGTACTTC

j_call: TRBJ2-3
clone_size: .
d_call: .
v_call: TRBV29-1
cdr3_aa: CSGDPKSTDTQYF
cdr3_nt: TGCAGCGGTGACCCTAAAAGCACAGATACGCAGTATTTT

j_call: TRBJ2-3
clone_size: .
d_call: TRBD2
v_call: TRBV7-9
cdr3_aa: CASSLRLAESTDTQYF
cdr3_nt: TGTGCCAGCAGCTTAAGACTAGCGGAAAGCACAGATACGCAGTATTTT

j_call: TRBJ2-6
clone_size: once
d_call: TRBD1
v_call: TRBV4-1
cdr3_aa: CASSQILAGQASGANVLTF
cdr3_nt: TGCGCCAGCAGCCAGATATTGGCAGGACAGGCCTCTGGGGCCAACGTCCTGACTTTC

j_call: TRBJ2-3
clone_size: .
d_call: TRBD2
v_call: TRBV6-2/TRBV6-3
cdr3_aa: CASSYFSRGGAFIDTQYF
cdr3_nt: TGTGCCAGCAGTTACTTCTCTCGCGGGGGGGCCTTTATAGATACGCAGTATTTT

j_call: TRBJ1-2
clone_size: .
d_call: TRBD1
v_call: TRBV10-2
cdr3_aa: CASSDWAPDRVGYGYTF
cdr3_nt: TGCGCCAGCAGTGATTGGGCCCCCGACAGGGTTGGCTATGGCTACACCTTC

j_call: TRBJ2-1
clone_size: .
d_call: .
v_call: TRBV30
cdr3_aa: CAWIDFTYNEQFF
cdr3_nt: TGTGCCTGGATTGACTTCACCTACAATGAGCAGTTCTTC

j_call: TRBJ2-2
clone_size: .
d_call: TRBD2
v_call: TRBV5-4
cdr3_aa: CASSRTSGGSGLFF
cdr3_nt: TGTGCCAGCAGCCGGACTAGCGGGGGCTCGGGGCTGTTTTTT

j_call: TRBJ1-1
clone_size: once
d_call: .
v_call: TRBV5-1
cdr3_aa: CASSMTGNTEAFF
cdr3_nt: TGCGCCAGCAGCATGACAGGGAACACTGAAGCTTTCTTT

j_call: TRBJ2-7
clone_size: .
d_call: TRBD2
v_call: TRBV5-1
cdr3_aa: CASSLVVSGGLEQYF
cdr3_nt: TGCGCCAGCAGCTTGGTTGTTAGCGGGGGACTGGAGCAGTACTTC

j_call: TRBJ1-5
clone_size: .
d_call: TRBD1
v_call: TRBV2
cdr3_aa: CASSEGGQGGNQPQHF
cdr3_nt: TGTGCCAGCAGTGAAGGGGGACAGGGAGGCAATCAGCCCCAGCATTTT

j_call: TRBJ2-2
clone_size: .
d_call: .
v_call: TRBV5-6
cdr3_aa: CASSLGRTGELFF
cdr3_nt: TGTGCCAGCAGCTTGGGTCGCACCGGGGAGCTGTTTTTT

j_call: TRBJ2-7
clone_size: .
d_call: TRBD2
v_call: TRBV6-5
cdr3_aa: CASSFSGGVVPYEQYF
cdr3_nt: TGTGCCAGCAGTTTTAGCGGGGGGGTAGTTCCCTACGAGCAGTACTTC

j_call: TRBJ1-6
clone_size: .
d_call: TRBD1
v_call: TRBV15
cdr3_aa: CATTSPTTGFANSPLHF
cdr3_nt: TGTGCCACCACCTCCCCCACGACAGGGTTCGCGAATTCACCCCTCCACTTT

j_call: TRBJ1-2
clone_size: .
d_call: .
v_call: TRBV12-3/TRBV12-4
cdr3_aa: CASSKGNYGYTF
cdr3_nt: TGTGCCAGCAGTAAGGGGAACTATGGCTACACCTTC

j_call: TRBJ2-7
clone_size: .
d_call: .
v_call: TRBV28
cdr3_aa: CASSLRNYEQYF
cdr3_nt: TGTGCCAGCAGCCTACGAAACTACGAGCAGTACTTC

j_call: TRBJ2-5
clone_size: .
d_call: TRBD2
v_call: TRBV5-1
cdr3_aa: CASSLDGLAGVETQYF
cdr3_nt: TGCGCCAGCAGCTTGGACGGACTAGCGGGGGTGGAGACCCAGTACTTC

j_call: TRBJ2-5
clone_size: .
d_call: .
v_call: TRBV11-3
cdr3_aa: CASSSQNQETQYF
cdr3_nt: TGTGCCAGCAGCTCACAGAACCAAGAGACCCAGTACTTC

j_call: TRBJ2-1
clone_size: .
d_call: .
v_call: TRBV7-6
cdr3_aa: CASSFRVGPYNEQFF
cdr3_nt: TGTGCCAGCAGCTTCCGGGTCGGTCCCTACAATGAGCAGTTCTTC

j_call: TRBJ1-2
clone_size: .
d_call: .
v_call: TRBV6-1
cdr3_aa: CASSEARQGLNGYTF
cdr3_nt: TGTGCCAGCAGTGAAGCGCGGCAGGGATTAAACGGCTACACCTTC

j_call: TRBJ2-7
clone_size: .
d_call: TRBD2
v_call: TRBV28
cdr3_aa: CASSPERAGYEQYF
cdr3_nt: TGTGCCAGCAGTCCTGAGAGAGCGGGGTACGAGCAGTACTTC

j_call: TRBJ2-1
clone_size: .
d_call: .
v_call: TRBV2
cdr3_aa: CASRKQGSHNEQFF
cdr3_nt: TGTGCCAGCAGAAAACAGGGCTCCCACAATGAGCAGTTCTTC

j_call: TRBJ2-3
clone_size: .
d_call: TRBD2
v_call: TRBV2
cdr3_aa: CASSSGGATDTQYF
cdr3_nt: TGTGCCAGCAGCAGCGGGGGGGCCACAGATACGCAGTATTTT

j_call: TRBJ2-2
clone_size: .
d_call: .
v_call: TRBV20-1
cdr3_aa: CSAEYTGELFF
cdr3_nt: TGCAGTGCTGAGTACACCGGGGAGCTGTTTTTT

j_call: TRBJ1-5
clone_size: .
d_call: .
v_call: TRBV27
cdr3_aa: CASSNFPQRGPNQPQHF
cdr3_nt: TGTGCCAGCAGTAATTTCCCGCAGAGAGGGCCCAATCAGCCCCAGCATTTT

j_call: TRBJ2-2
clone_size: .
d_call: .
v_call: TRBV24-1
cdr3_aa: CATSEDSSTGELFF
cdr3_nt: TGTGCCACCAGTGAAGACAGCTCCACCGGGGAGCTGTTTTTT

j_call: TRBJ2-5
clone_size: .
d_call: .
v_call: TRBV3-1/TRBV3-2
cdr3_aa: CASSRSKQGETQYF
cdr3_nt: TGTGCCAGCAGCCGGTCCAAGCAGGGAGAGACCCAGTACTTC

j_call: TRBJ2-4
clone_size: .
d_call: TRBD1
v_call: TRBV29-1
cdr3_aa: CSVDQGAENIQYF
cdr3_nt: TGCAGCGTCGACCAGGGGGCGGAAAACATTCAGTACTTC

j_call: TRBJ1-5
clone_size: once
d_call: TRBD1
v_call: TRBV6-1
cdr3_aa: CASSETGGNQPQHF
cdr3_nt: TGTGCCAGCAGTGAAACAGGGGGCAATCAGCCCCAGCATTTT

j_call: TRBJ2-3
clone_size: once
d_call: TRBD2
v_call: TRBV24-1
cdr3_aa: CATSHGSGGVTDTQYF
cdr3_nt: TGTGCCACCAGTCACGGTAGCGGGGGAGTCACAGATACGCAGTATTTT

j_call: TRBJ1-5
clone_size: .
d_call: TRBD1
v_call: TRBV5-6
cdr3_aa: CASSLRDRGNQPQHF
cdr3_nt: TGTGCCAGCAGCTTACGGGACAGGGGAAATCAGCCCCAGCATTTT

j_call: TRBJ2-3
clone_size: .
d_call: TRBD2
v_call: TRBV7-9
cdr3_aa: CASGTFSAGGTDTQYF
cdr3_nt: TGTGCCAGCGGAACCTTTAGTGCCGGGGGGACAGATACGCAGTATTTT

j_call: TRBJ2-7
clone_size: .
d_call: .
v_call: TRBV27
cdr3_aa: CASTGRRYEQYF
cdr3_nt: TGTGCCAGCACAGGGAGGAGGTACGAGCAGTACTTC

j_call: TRBJ1-2
clone_size: .
d_call: .
v_call: TRBV27
cdr3_aa: CATRPDLWNYGYTF
cdr3_nt: TGTGCCACTAGACCGGATCTTTGGAACTATGGCTACACCTTC

j_call: TRBJ1-6
clone_size: .
d_call: TRBD1
v_call: TRBV4-1
cdr3_aa: CASRDPTGARNSPLHF
cdr3_nt: TGCGCCAGCAGAGATCCCACAGGGGCGCGTAATTCACCCCTCCACTTT

j_call: TRBJ2-3
clone_size: once
d_call: TRBD2
v_call: TRBV5-5
cdr3_aa: CASSLELADTQYF
cdr3_nt: TGTGCCAGCAGCTTGGAACTAGCGGATACGCAGTATTTT

j_call: TRBJ1-6
clone_size: .
d_call: .
v_call: TRBV28
cdr3_aa: CASSSSSRGYNSPLHF
cdr3_nt: TGTGCCAGCAGTTCCTCCAGTAGGGGCTATAATTCACCCCTCCACTTT

j_call: TRBJ2-7
clone_size: once
d_call: TRBD2
v_call: TRBV27
cdr3_aa: CASSLSGGVYEQYF
cdr3_nt: TGTGCCAGCAGTCTTAGCGGGGGAGTTTACGAGCAGTACTTC

j_call: TRBJ2-7
clone_size: .
d_call: TRBD1
v_call: TRBV2
cdr3_aa: CASSETGDGEQYF
cdr3_nt: TGTGCCAGCAGTGAGACAGGGGATGGAGAGCAGTACTTC

j_call: TRBJ1-5
clone_size: .
d_call: TRBD1
v_call: TRBV4-1
cdr3_aa: CASSQVGGQGGGQPQHF
cdr3_nt: TGCGCCAGCAGCCAAGTTGGAGGACAGGGCGGGGGTCAGCCCCAGCATTTT

j_call: TRBJ2-1
clone_size: few
d_call: TRBD2
v_call: TRBV7-9
cdr3_aa: CASSLTSDYNEQFF
cdr3_nt: TGTGCCAGCAGCTTGACTAGCGATTACAATGAGCAGTTCTTC

j_call: TRBJ2-2
clone_size: .
d_call: .
v_call: TRBV5-1
cdr3_aa: CPPEGTGELFF
cdr3_nt: TGCCCCCCTGAGGGCACCGGGGAGCTGTTTTTT